This T cell receptor beta chain emerged from a study of blood T cell repertoires in COVID-19. Sequencing was performed with immunoSEQ multiplex PCR; in TCRdb, only in-frame clones are kept and a portion is missing. Here the sample spans 60,000 to 80,000 clones, roughly 80% being singletons. This clone occurred once. V trimming: 3 bases; J trimming: 5 bases; junction bases outside the gene matches: 5. This CDR3 contains 14 residues. Germline CDR1 is SQVTM and CDR2 is ANQGSEA. The sequenced sample consisted of PBMCs or T cells enriched from blood (not recorded which). This receptor was taken from a middle-aged woman with acute COVID-19. The chain employs TRBV29-1 and TRBJ2-1, with 9 nucleotides matching TRBD1. DNA for the CDR3: TGCAGCGTTGATGGACAGGGGACTAACAATGAGCAGTTCTTC. Its protein product is CSVDGQGTNNEQFF.